This T cell receptor beta chain was captured in a study of T cells in Graves' hyperthyroidism and ophthalmopathy. This clonotype was recorded many times. The antigen is undetermined. It was uncontrolled infection, other autoimmune disease, pregnancy or lactation that excluded patients. Amplification of TCR beta CDR3 regions used RNA as the template. TCR CDR3 underwent first-round RT-PCR with the HTBI primer set. TCRdb fed the multiplex PCR reads into MiXCR, producing one record per CDR3 protein. There are under 400,000 distinct CDR3 sequences in the sample; 15% to 20% occur only once, and about 16% lies in the top ten. General observations from the study: Patients with ophthalmopathy were separated from those with stable hyperthyroidism by a 13 V-J model.

Source material: blood. The sequence was collected from a woman aged 40 to 50 with Graves' ophthalmopathy.

The CDR3 loop reads CAWSAQGGNQPQHF. CDR3 nucleotide sequence: TGTGCCTGGAGTGCCCAGGGGGGAAATCAGCCCCAGCATTTT. The chain employs TRBV30 and TRBJ1-5, with 7 bases identical to TRBD1. Germline trimming cut 1 base from V and 4 bases from J; bases unmatched to any gene: 4. The CDR3 sequence is 14 residues long. Germline V CDR1 and CDR2: GTSNPN, SVGIG (reference sequence).